The 3 T cell receptor beta chains below were found in one sample sequenced in a study of cytomegalovirus exposure and HLA in healthy donors. 13 Jbeta primers and 60 Vbeta primers were used for the PCR. Profiling relied on immunoSEQ multiplex PCR, and the TCRdb table lists in-frame clones only, not all of them. This sample has around 140,000 clones; more than 70% occur once, and the top ten carry 0.85% to 1.4%. Sequenced sample: PBMCs. The receptors originated from a male donor in good health and CMV-seronegative.

The chain carries TRBV7-8 and TRBJ2-7; 11 bases map to TRBD2. CDR1 is SGHVS and CDR2 is FQNEAQ in the germline V gene. J was trimmed by 4 bases and V by 3 bases; bases with no gene match: 5. The CDR3 consists of 15 residues. The CDR3: CASSFPTSGVYEQYF. CDR3 in DNA: TGTGCCAGCAGCTTCCCGACTAGCGGGGTATACGAGCAGTACTTC.

The chain employs TRBV6-5 and TRBJ2-3; TRBD2 agrees at 11 bases. The CDR3 spans 16 residues. With V trimmed by 4 bases and J by 4 bases, 7 bases remained unmatched. In germline, CDR1 is MNHEY, CDR2 SVGAGI. CDR3 region: CASSSYSGGAADTQYF. The DNA of the CDR3 is TGTGCCAGCAGTTCCTATAGCGGGGGGGCCGCAGATACGCAGTATTTT.

The chain is built from TRBV19 and TRBJ1-5; D gene uncertain. The V gene's germline CDR1 is LNHDA and CDR2 SQIVND (reference sequence). Trimming removed 9 bases at V and 7 bases at J, with 16 bases between. The CDR3 consists of 13 residues. The chain's CDR3 is CASAGNQYQPQHF. DNA of the CDR3: TGTGCCAGCGCGGGGAATCAATACCAGCCCCAGCATTTT.